This TCR beta chain was captured by sequencing in a study of regulatory T cells in long-lasting Graves disease. Sample time point: newly diagnosed GD, antithyroid drugs for less than 3 months. The TCR library was made from RNA that had been extracted from PBMCs in TRIzol. CDR3-region Arm-PCR and iRepertoire HTBI primers produced the TCR beta libraries. TCRdb fed the multiplex PCR reads into MiXCR, producing one record per CDR3 protein. The table shows over 400,000 distinct CDR3 sequences, with 14% occurring only once. This CDR3 is 16 amino acids long. Germline loops: CDR1 LNHNV, CDR2 YYDKDF (reference sequence). Unmatched junction bases numbered 18, after V lost 9 bases and J lost 4 bases. In addition, the sample was reused for a study of T cells in Graves' hyperthyroidism and ophthalmopathy.

Sequenced here: peripheral blood mononuclear cells (PBMCs), sampled at new diagnosis, from a patient treated with antithyroid drugs. The chain carries TRBV15 and TRBJ2-7; 7 positions match TRBD2. This clonotype was sampled from a woman between 50 and 59 years old with Graves disease. This CDR3 reads CATDEGSRAGVYEQYF. DNA of the CDR3: TGTGCCACAGATGAGGGATCAAGGGCGGGAGTGTACGAGCAGTACTTC.